This is a list of T cell receptor beta chains from one sample in a study of long-term antiretroviral therapy in people with HIV. Method: immunoSEQ multiplex PCR; TCRdb's copy keeps in-frame clones and lacks some. The sample includes more than 35,000 clones, 90% to 95% of them seen just once. The sample in question was unsorted PBMCs, obtained 3.7 years after starting antiretroviral therapy. These receptors came from a woman aged 45-60 years with HIV. Both conserved end residues are part of each CDR3. D genes are given only for firm matches.

v_gene: TRBV5-1; j_gene: TRBJ2-2; d_gene: TRBD2; len: 16; CDR3aa: CASRPLAGGNTGELFF; CDR3nt: TGCGCCAGCAGACCACTAGCGGGGGGGAACACCGGGGAGCTGTTTTTT
v_gene: TRBV19; j_gene: TRBJ1-2; d_gene: -; len: 15; CDR3aa: CASSAPEAGRYGYTF; CDR3nt: TGTGCCAGTAGCGCCCCCGAAGCGGGGAGGTATGGCTACACCTTC
v_gene: TRBV5-4; j_gene: TRBJ1-2; d_gene: TRBD1; len: 17; CDR3aa: CASSLYSFRDRRPGYTF; CDR3nt: TGTGCCAGCAGCTTATATAGTTTCCGGGACAGGAGACCCGGCTACACCTTC
v_gene: TRBV6-5; j_gene: TRBJ1-3; d_gene: -; len: 15; CDR3aa: CASSIGPRIGNTIYF; CDR3nt: TGTGCCAGCAGTATAGGTCCACGCATCGGAAACACCATATATTTT
v_gene: TRBV9; j_gene: TRBJ2-3; d_gene: -; len: 14; CDR3aa: CASSVDPHTDTQYF; CDR3nt: TGTGCCAGCAGCGTAGACCCGCACACAGATACGCAGTATTTT
v_gene: TRBV7-9; j_gene: TRBJ1-1; d_gene: -; len: 13; CDR3aa: CASSKEENTEAFF; CDR3nt: TGTGCCAGCAGTAAAGAGGAGAACACTGAAGCTTTCTTT
v_gene: TRBV19; j_gene: TRBJ2-7; d_gene: TRBD2; len: 16; CDR3aa: CASSTRTSGGSYEQYF; CDR3nt: TGTGCCAGTAGTACCAGGACTAGCGGGGGCTCCTACGAGCAGTACTTC
v_gene: TRBV7-2; j_gene: TRBJ1-1; d_gene: -; len: 17; CDR3aa: CASSLEGLRRGGTEAFF; CDR3nt: TGTGCCAGCAGCTTAGAGGGGTTGCGCAGGGGTGGCACTGAAGCTTTCTTT
v_gene: TRBV11-2; j_gene: TRBJ1-2; d_gene: TRBD1; len: 12; CDR3aa: CASSRQGYGYTF; CDR3nt: TGTGCCAGCAGCAGACAGGGGTATGGCTACACCTTC
v_gene: TRBV7-6; j_gene: TRBJ2-2; d_gene: -; len: 16; CDR3aa: CASSLAGGPNTGELFF; CDR3nt: TGTGCCAGCAGCTTAGCGGGGGGGCCGAACACCGGGGAGCTGTTTTTT
v_gene: TRBV4-3; j_gene: TRBJ2-7; d_gene: TRBD2; len: 17; CDR3aa: CASSQGYSGGASGEQYF; CDR3nt: TGCGCCAGCAGCCAAGGGTATAGCGGGGGGGCCTCGGGCGAGCAGTACTTC
v_gene: TRBV6-1; j_gene: TRBJ2-7; d_gene: -; len: 13; CDR3aa: CASSLTGQDEQYF; CDR3nt: TGTGCCAGCAGCCTAACAGGGCAGGACGAGCAGTACTTC
v_gene: TRBV9; j_gene: TRBJ2-3; d_gene: -; len: 14; CDR3aa: CASSVEGVRDTQYF; CDR3nt: TGTGCCAGCAGCGTAGAGGGGGTTCGAGATACGCAGTATTTT
v_gene: TRBV21-1; j_gene: TRBJ1-6; d_gene: -; len: 17; CDR3aa: CASSGLRGVSYNSPLHF; CDR3nt: TGTGCCAGCAGCGGACTCAGGGGGGTCTCCTATAATTCACCCCTCCACTTT
v_gene: TRBV19; j_gene: TRBJ1-1; d_gene: -; len: 15; CDR3aa: CASSIAPRGNTEAFF; CDR3nt: TGTGCCAGTAGTATAGCCCCCCGGGGGAACACTGAAGCTTTCTTT
v_gene: TRBV6-5; j_gene: TRBJ1-6; d_gene: -; len: 14; CDR3aa: CASSYRTVNSPLHF; CDR3nt: TGTGCCAGCAGTTACCGGACAGTTAATTCACCCCTCCACTTT
v_gene: TRBV5-6; j_gene: TRBJ1-2; d_gene: -; len: 13; CDR3aa: CASSLKRHVGYTF; CDR3nt: TGTGCCAGCAGCTTGAAGAGACACGTTGGCTACACCTTC
v_gene: TRBV9; j_gene: TRBJ1-2; d_gene: TRBD1; len: 17; CDR3aa: CASSAIGTGRSLNGYTF; CDR3nt: TGTGCCAGCAGCGCGATTGGGACAGGACGCAGCTTAAATGGCTACACCTTC
v_gene: TRBV5-6; j_gene: TRBJ1-1; d_gene: -; len: 17; CDR3aa: CASRGRTKGRRDTEAFF; CDR3nt: TGTGCCAGCAGGGGACGGACAAAAGGGCGACGGGACACTGAAGCTTTCTTT
v_gene: TRBV11-1; j_gene: TRBJ1-2; d_gene: TRBD1; len: 17; CDR3aa: CASSLAGGQSPGYGYTF; CDR3nt: TGTGCCAGCAGCTTAGCAGGGGGACAGTCCCCCGGCTATGGCTACACCTTC
v_gene: TRBV7-9; j_gene: TRBJ2-1; d_gene: -; len: 16; CDR3aa: CASSLGDRTLIDEQFF; CDR3nt: TGTGCCAGCAGCTTAGGAGACAGGACCCTTATCGATGAGCAGTTCTTC
v_gene: TRBV6-5; j_gene: TRBJ2-2; d_gene: -; len: 14; CDR3aa: CASSSRGNTGELFF; CDR3nt: TGTGCCAGCAGCTCGCGAGGGAACACCGGGGAGCTGTTTTTT